Listed below are T cell receptor beta chains from one sample, sequenced in a study of T cells in localized non-small cell lung cancer. Some clones are missing from TCRdb's copy, which holds only in-frame ones; the method was immunoSEQ multiplex PCR. The sample has fewer than 100,000 clones; 87% are singletons. The sample in question was peripheral blood, obtained before any cancer treatment. The receptors shown here come from a man aged 35-69 years with stage I squamous cell lung carcinoma. Both conserved end residues are part of each CDR3. Each record gives: D gene, clone size, J gene, V gene, CDR3 DNA, CDR3 protein. A D gene is named only where the DNA matches it firmly. Only some rows state a clone size, as once, few, many or a class for expanded clones.

d_call: -; clone_size: few; j_call: TRBJ2-5; v_call: TRBV11-2; cdr3_nt: TGTGCCAGCAGCTTTCGCCCACTCCTCCAAGAGACCCAGTACTTC; cdr3_aa: CASSFRPLLQETQYF
d_call: -; clone_size: few; j_call: TRBJ1-1; v_call: TRBV10-3; cdr3_nt: TGTGCCATCAGCCTGGGACAGAACACTGAAGCTTTCTTT; cdr3_aa: CAISLGQNTEAFF
d_call: -; clone_size: -; j_call: TRBJ1-2; v_call: TRBV11-3; cdr3_nt: TGTGCCAGCAGCTTAGAAGGCTATGGCTACACCTTC; cdr3_aa: CASSLEGYGYTF
d_call: -; clone_size: -; j_call: TRBJ1-1; v_call: TRBV2; cdr3_nt: TGTGCCAGCAGTGGACGGATAAACACTGAAGCTTTCTTT; cdr3_aa: CASSGRINTEAFF
d_call: TRBD1; clone_size: -; j_call: TRBJ2-7; v_call: TRBV19; cdr3_nt: TGTGCCAGTAGTGCATCAGGGGGAACCGAGCAGTACTTC; cdr3_aa: CASSASGGTEQYF
d_call: -; clone_size: -; j_call: TRBJ1-3; v_call: TRBV14; cdr3_nt: TGTGCCAGCAGCCTTTCCGGGACCGCATACTCTGGAAACACCATATATTTT; cdr3_aa: CASSLSGTAYSGNTIYF
d_call: -; clone_size: -; j_call: TRBJ1-2; v_call: TRBV6-1; cdr3_nt: TGTGCCAGCAGTGAAGTGGGGGGCGTTAATGGCTACACCTTC; cdr3_aa: CASSEVGGVNGYTF
d_call: -; clone_size: -; j_call: TRBJ2-7; v_call: TRBV5-6; cdr3_nt: TGTGCCAGCAGCTTGTACAGGCTCCACTACGAGCAGTACTTC; cdr3_aa: CASSLYRLHYEQYF
d_call: -; clone_size: -; j_call: TRBJ2-3; v_call: TRBV13; cdr3_nt: TGTGCCAGCAGCTTGTCGGGCACAGATACGCAGTATTTT; cdr3_aa: CASSLSGTDTQYF
d_call: TRBD1; clone_size: -; j_call: TRBJ1-2; v_call: TRBV5-4; cdr3_nt: TGTGCCAGCAGCTCTGGGGGACAGGGGCTTAGCGGCTACACCTTC; cdr3_aa: CASSSGGQGLSGYTF
d_call: TRBD1; clone_size: -; j_call: TRBJ2-2; v_call: TRBV19; cdr3_nt: TGTGCCAGTAGTGCTAACAGGGGGGACACCGGGGAGCTGTTTTTT; cdr3_aa: CASSANRGDTGELFF
d_call: -; clone_size: -; j_call: TRBJ1-2; v_call: TRBV5-8; cdr3_nt: TGTGCCAGCAGCTTGGAGGGGGGCGTGAACTATGGCTACACCTTC; cdr3_aa: CASSLEGGVNYGYTF
d_call: TRBD1; clone_size: once; j_call: TRBJ2-2; v_call: TRBV5-4; cdr3_nt: TGTGCCAGCAGCACTCCGGGACAGACTACCGGGGAGCTGTTTTTT; cdr3_aa: CASSTPGQTTGELFF
d_call: -; clone_size: -; j_call: TRBJ1-2; v_call: TRBV12-2; cdr3_nt: TGTGCAAGTCGCCCGGACCACGACCTGAACTATGGCTACACCTTC; cdr3_aa: CASRPDHDLNYGYTF
d_call: -; clone_size: few; j_call: TRBJ1-5; v_call: TRBV5-4; cdr3_nt: TGTGCCAGCAGCTTGGACCTCGGAGCCCAGCCCCAGCATTTT; cdr3_aa: CASSLDLGAQPQHF
d_call: -; clone_size: -; j_call: TRBJ1-2; v_call: TRBV19; cdr3_nt: TGTGCCAGTAGCCCAGGAGACCGCGATGGCTACACCTTC; cdr3_aa: CASSPGDRDGYTF
d_call: -; clone_size: -; j_call: TRBJ1-4; v_call: TRBV5-1; cdr3_nt: TGCGCCAGCAGCAAGGGCTCTAGGGATGAAAAACTGTTTTTT; cdr3_aa: CASSKGSRDEKLFF
d_call: -; clone_size: -; j_call: TRBJ1-1; v_call: TRBV5-6; cdr3_nt: TGTGCCAGCAGTTCATTGGGGGGCCTGAACACTGAAGCTTTCTTT; cdr3_aa: CASSSLGGLNTEAFF
d_call: -; clone_size: once; j_call: TRBJ2-3; v_call: TRBV18; cdr3_nt: TGTGCCAGCTCACAGTCACGGGGGTATGGAGATACGCAGTATTTT; cdr3_aa: CASSQSRGYGDTQYF
d_call: TRBD1; clone_size: -; j_call: TRBJ2-4; v_call: TRBV7-2; cdr3_nt: TGTGCCAGCAGCCAGAGACAGGGTATGGACATTCAGTACTTC; cdr3_aa: CASSQRQGMDIQYF
d_call: -; clone_size: once; j_call: TRBJ1-2; v_call: TRBV5-4; cdr3_nt: TGTGCCAGCAGCCGTACAGGGAACTATGGCTACACCTTC; cdr3_aa: CASSRTGNYGYTF
d_call: -; clone_size: -; j_call: TRBJ1-5; v_call: TRBV19; cdr3_nt: TGTGCCAGTACCCTAGGGGGGGCCCGGGGCAATCAGCCCCAGCATTTT; cdr3_aa: CASTLGGARGNQPQHF
d_call: -; clone_size: -; j_call: TRBJ1-5; v_call: TRBV7-9; cdr3_nt: TGTGCCAGCAGCCGTTCGGGGTCGGCTCAGCCCCAGCATTTT; cdr3_aa: CASSRSGSAQPQHF
d_call: TRBD2; clone_size: -; j_call: TRBJ2-7; v_call: TRBV7-2; cdr3_nt: TGTGCCAGCAGCTTAGAGCGGGGGACCCCTTACGAGCAGTACTTC; cdr3_aa: CASSLERGTPYEQYF
d_call: TRBD1; clone_size: -; j_call: TRBJ1-2; v_call: TRBV4-1; cdr3_nt: TGCGCCAGCAGCCAAGCCCCCTACAGGGGGCCGATCGGCTACACCTTC; cdr3_aa: CASSQAPYRGPIGYTF
d_call: -; clone_size: -; j_call: TRBJ2-1; v_call: TRBV6-1; cdr3_nt: TGTGCCAGCAGTGCCCGGAGGAGAGAGCAGTTCTTC; cdr3_aa: CASSARRREQFF
d_call: -; clone_size: -; j_call: TRBJ1-1; v_call: TRBV18; cdr3_nt: TGTGCCAGCTCACCAGGCCCCTGGGACACTGAAGCTTTCTTT; cdr3_aa: CASSPGPWDTEAFF
d_call: -; clone_size: -; j_call: TRBJ2-6; v_call: TRBV19; cdr3_nt: TGTGCCAGTAGTATATTACAGGGCCCTGGGGCCAACGTCCTGACTTTC; cdr3_aa: CASSILQGPGANVLTF
d_call: -; clone_size: -; j_call: TRBJ2-7; v_call: TRBV4-3; cdr3_nt: TGCGCCAGCAGCCAATTTCGGGGCTACGAGCAGTACTTC; cdr3_aa: CASSQFRGYEQYF
d_call: -; clone_size: -; j_call: TRBJ2-5; v_call: TRBV5-4; cdr3_nt: TGTGCCAGCATCGGGGGAGAGACCCAGTACTTC; cdr3_aa: CASIGGETQYF
d_call: -; clone_size: -; j_call: TRBJ1-2; v_call: TRBV5-4; cdr3_nt: TGTGCCAGCAGCTCGGAGAGGGTTTGGGGCTACACCTTC; cdr3_aa: CASSSERVWGYTF
d_call: -; clone_size: once; j_call: TRBJ1-5; v_call: TRBV6-5; cdr3_nt: TGTGCCACGCACGCGGGAGGGCGGCATCAGCCCCAGCATTTT; cdr3_aa: CATHAGGRHQPQHF
d_call: TRBD1; clone_size: -; j_call: TRBJ1-1; v_call: TRBV7-8; cdr3_nt: TGTGCCAGCAGCTTAGTAACAGGGGAACACGGGAACACTGAAGCTTTCTTT; cdr3_aa: CASSLVTGEHGNTEAFF
d_call: TRBD1; clone_size: -; j_call: TRBJ1-2; v_call: TRBV10-3; cdr3_nt: TGTGCCATCAGTGAGGGGACAGGGGTCTATGGCTACACCTTC; cdr3_aa: CAISEGTGVYGYTF
d_call: TRBD1; clone_size: -; j_call: TRBJ1-4; v_call: TRBV6-6; cdr3_nt: TGTGCCAGCAGTTACGAAACAGGGGTAACTAATGAAAAACTGTTTTTT; cdr3_aa: CASSYETGVTNEKLFF
d_call: -; clone_size: -; j_call: TRBJ1-4; v_call: TRBV6-1; cdr3_nt: TGTGCCAGCAGTGAAAGGGCCCCCATTAATGAAAAACTGTTTTTT; cdr3_aa: CASSERAPINEKLFF
d_call: -; clone_size: -; j_call: TRBJ1-6; v_call: TRBV21-1; cdr3_nt: TGTGCCAGCAGCACCACCCCCCTCCACTTT; cdr3_aa: CASSTTPLHF
d_call: TRBD1; clone_size: -; j_call: TRBJ1-3; v_call: TRBV5-1; cdr3_nt: TGCGCCAGCAGCCCAGGGGGAGGAACTGGAAACACCATATATTTT; cdr3_aa: CASSPGGGTGNTIYF
d_call: -; clone_size: -; j_call: TRBJ2-7; v_call: TRBV28; cdr3_nt: TGTGCCAGCAACGGACCGGAGATACGACAGCAGTACTTC; cdr3_aa: CASNGPEIRQQYF
d_call: TRBD1; clone_size: -; j_call: TRBJ1-2; v_call: TRBV27; cdr3_nt: TGTGCCAGCAGTTTTCAACCCCCAGGACAGGGGGCTTATGGCTACACCTTC; cdr3_aa: CASSFQPPGQGAYGYTF
d_call: -; clone_size: -; j_call: TRBJ2-7; v_call: TRBV29-1; cdr3_nt: TGCAGCGTTGCGAAGGACAGCTACGAGCAGTACTTC; cdr3_aa: CSVAKDSYEQYF
d_call: -; clone_size: -; j_call: TRBJ2-1; v_call: TRBV2; cdr3_nt: TGTGCCAGCAGTGTGAGCGATGCCTTAATAGGTGAGCAGTTCTTC; cdr3_aa: CASSVSDALIGEQFF
d_call: TRBD1; clone_size: -; j_call: TRBJ2-4; v_call: TRBV5-1; cdr3_nt: TGCGCCAGCAGCACTGGGACAGGGGGCGTGTTGGACATTCAGTACTTC; cdr3_aa: CASSTGTGGVLDIQYF
d_call: -; clone_size: -; j_call: TRBJ1-1; v_call: TRBV2; cdr3_nt: TGTGCCAGCAGTGAAGGGGGGGCGCGCGGGACTGAAGCTTTCTTT; cdr3_aa: CASSEGGARGTEAFF
d_call: -; clone_size: -; j_call: TRBJ1-2; v_call: TRBV5-1; cdr3_nt: TGCGCCAGCAGCTCCTCCCCCGGGGAAGGCTACACCTTC; cdr3_aa: CASSSSPGEGYTF
d_call: TRBD1; clone_size: -; j_call: TRBJ1-2; v_call: TRBV5-1; cdr3_nt: TGCGCCAGCAGCTTCGGGACAGGGGTATACTATGGCTACACCTTC; cdr3_aa: CASSFGTGVYYGYTF